The 24 T cell receptor beta chains listed next were all sequenced from one sample in a study of T cell changes during pregnancy in multiple sclerosis. Libraries were prepared by immunoSEQ multiplex PCR; TCRdb keeps only in-frame clonotypes and omits some of them. Of 55,000 to 65,000 clones listed, roughly 92% are singletons. The material was CD8+ T cells from peripheral blood mononuclear cells, obtained in the third trimester of pregnancy. Source of these receptors: a female donor with multiple sclerosis, enrolled in a pregnancy study.

The chain links TRBV5-6 to TRBJ2-7; 9 bases fit TRBD2. V dropped 5 bases and J dropped 5; count of bases not matched to a gene: 8. The CDR3 sequence is 14 residues long. In germline, CDR1 is SGHDT, CDR2 YYEEEE. CDR3 protein: CASRYLAGIDEQYF. The CDR3 DNA reads as TGTGCCAGCAGGTACCTAGCGGGAATCGACGAGCAGTACTTC.

This chain joins TRBV29-1 and TRBJ1-1; D possibly corresponds to TRBD1 (6 bases). V was pared by 2 bases and J by 11 bases, with 21 bases between. Per the germline V gene, CDR1 is SQVTM and CDR2 is ANQGSEA. The CDR3 runs 14 residues. This CDR3 is CSVELRGRGGEAFF. DNA of the CDR3: TGCAGCGTTGAACTACGGGGAAGGGGGGGGGAGGCTTTCTTT.

The gene calls are TRBV28 and TRBJ2-2; D uncertain. Trimming took 2 bases from V and 3 from J, leaving 4 bases between them. Germline CDR1 and CDR2: MDHEN and SYDVKM. CDR3 length: 13 amino acids. CDR3 bases: TGTGCCAGCAGTTTACCCTACACCGGGGAGCTGTTTTTT. It translates to CASSLPYTGELFF.

The CDR3 nucleotides are TGTGCCAGCAGTTTAGAGTACACTGAAGCTTTCTTT. Protein sequence: CASSLEYTEAFF. The chain uses TRBV28 and TRBJ1-1; D not resolved. The germline V gene encodes CDR1 MDHEN and CDR2 SYDVKM. V was pared by 2 bases and J by 3 bases, with 4 bases between. CDR3 size: 12 residues.

This chain uses TRBV7-9 with TRBJ2-1; tentatively, D is TRBD1 (6 bases). The V and J ends lost 3 bases and 10 bases respectively, with 7 bases between them. The CDR3 has 11 amino acids. Germline lookup yields CDR1 SEHNR and CDR2 FQNEAQ (reference sequence). In DNA, the CDR3 is TGTGCCAGCAGCTTCGGGACAGAGCAGTTCTTC. It yields the protein CASSFGTEQFF.

V gene TRBV27 combines with J gene TRBJ2-5; 8 positions agree with TRBD2. V shed 5 bases and J 4 bases; nucleotides not matched to a gene: 6. The CDR3 covers 14 residues. Germline V CDR1 and CDR2: MNHEY, SMNVEV (reference sequence). The chain's CDR3 is CASSHGLAAETQYF. The CDR3 DNA sequence: TGTGCCAGCAGTCACGGACTAGCTGCAGAGACCCAGTACTTC.

This clone was seen more than once but under ten times. The genes are TRBV27 and TRBJ1-5, with TRBD1 identical over 8 bases. CDR3 size: 14 residues. With V trimmed by 5 bases and J by 3 bases, 3 bases remained unmatched. CDR1 and CDR2 from the germline V gene are MNHEY and SMNVEV (reference sequence). The CDR3 region has the DNA TGTGCCAGCAGTCACAGGGGGACCAATCAGCCCCAGCATTTT. Encoded protein: CASSHRGTNQPQHF.

The chain joins TRBV19 to TRBJ1-5, with D uncertain. Trimming cost V 5 bases and J 2 bases, with 13 bases left between them. Per the germline V gene, CDR1 is LNHDA and CDR2 is SQIVND (reference sequence). CDR3 length: 15 amino acids. CDR3 region: CASSRTSDGNQPQHF. In DNA, the CDR3 is TGTGCCAGTAGTCGGACTTCTGATGGCAATCAGCCCCAGCATTTT. Using reference TRBV19 and TRBJ1-5 for the parts outside the CDR3, the full variable domain is DGGITQSPKYLFRKEGQNVTLSCEQNLNHDAMYWYRQDPGQGLRLIYYSQIVNDFQKGDIAEGYSVSREKKESFPLTVTSAQKNPTAFYLCASSRTSDGNQPQHFGDGTRLSIL.

The chain carries TRBV15 and TRBJ2-2; D ambiguous. Germline CDR1 is LNHNV and CDR2 is YYDKDF (reference sequence). V was clipped by 1 base and J by 4 bases, with 7 bases between them. There are 14 residues in the CDR3. CDR3 amino acids: CATSRVRITGELFF. The CDR3 DNA follows: TGTGCCACCAGCAGAGTCAGAATCACCGGGGAGCTGTTTTTT.

The chain joins TRBV15 to TRBJ1-1; weak D call: TRBD1 (5 bases). The V end was cut by 3 bases, the J end by 4 bases, with 18 bases between. The CDR3 runs to 16 residues. Per the germline V gene, CDR1 is LNHNV and CDR2 is YYDKDF (reference sequence). CDR3 coding DNA: TGTGCCACCAGCAGTGGCCGGGACTTAGGGCTCACTGAAGCTTTCTTT. It yields the protein CATSSGRDLGLTEAFF.

The J gene is TRBJ1-5, the V gene TRBV28, with TRBD1 matching over 9 bases. V shed 2 bases and J 3 bases; nucleotides not matched to a gene: 8. Germline-derived CDR1 and CDR2 are MDHEN and SYDVKM. The CDR3 consists of 17 residues. As DNA, the CDR3 is TGTGCCAGCAGTTTAGGGGACAGGGAATTACACAATCAGCCCCAGCATTTT. Translation gives CASSLGDRELHNQPQHF.

The V call is TRBV4-1, the J call TRBJ1-3; D is perhaps TRBD1 (5 bases). The CDR3 is 17 amino acids. The ends were cut back, 0 bases at V and 2 bases at J, with 14 bases in the middle. Germline V lookup: CDR1 MGHRA, CDR2 YSYEKL. CDR3 bases: TGCGCCAGCAGCCAAGACAGGGTAGGTCATCCTGGAAACACCATATATTTT. Translation: CASSQDRVGHPGNTIYF.

V and J are TRBV9 and TRBJ2-1, with D unclear. There are 15 residues in the CDR3. Trimming left V 0 bases short and J 6 bases short, with 13 bases between. Germline CDR1 is SGDLS and CDR2 is YYNGEE. The CDR3 sequence is CASSVGRSPSNEQFF. The CDR3 DNA sequence: TGTGCCAGCAGCGTAGGTCGTAGCCCTTCCAATGAGCAGTTCTTC.

The CDR3 region has the DNA TGTGCCAGCAGCGCCGAGGGCCTAGTCCACAATGAGCAGTTCTTC. This gives the protein CASSAEGLVHNEQFF. The chain carries TRBV9 and TRBJ2-1, with D maybe TRBD2 (5 bases). This CDR3 has 15 residues. The V gene's germline CDR1 is SGDLS and CDR2 YYNGEE. Trimming removed 3 bases at V and 5 bases at J, with 15 bases between.

This chain uses TRBV27 with TRBJ1-4, with 9 bases aligning to TRBD1. Trimming removed 7 bases from V and 6 bases from J; junction bases left unmatched: 6. Germline V CDR1 and CDR2: MNHEY, SMNVEV (reference sequence). CDR3 size: 14 residues. CDR3 protein: CASTTGTGHEKLFF. CDR3 sequence (DNA): TGTGCCAGCACTACCGGGACAGGGCATGAAAAACTGTTTTTT.

The genes are TRBV19 and TRBJ1-5; 9 nucleotides align to TRBD1. V lost 7 bases and J lost 4; bases outside the gene matches: 5. CDR1 is LNHDA and CDR2 is SQIVND in the germline V gene (reference sequence). This CDR3 has 14 amino acids. CDR3 in amino acids: CASTLDRGNQPQHF. In DNA, the CDR3 is TGTGCCAGTACCCTGGACAGGGGAAATCAGCCCCAGCATTTT.

This chain links TRBV15 with TRBJ2-5, with D maybe TRBD2 (6 bases). Germline CDR1 LNHNV, CDR2 YYDKDF (reference sequence). V gave up 0 bases and J gave up 5 bases, with 28 bases separating them. CDR3 size: 20 residues. The CDR3: CATSREAGRNGLERGETQYF. CDR3 bases: TGTGCCACCAGCAGAGAGGCAGGGAGGAATGGTCTCGAACGCGGGGAGACCCAGTACTTC.

The chain uses TRBV7-6 and TRBJ2-7; unclear D gene. The CDR3 runs to 12 residues. Trimming stripped 4 bases from V and 0 bases from J, with 4 bases between. Germline values: CDR1 SGHVS, CDR2 FNYEAQ. The CDR3 DNA reads TGTGCCAGCAGCTCTTTCTCCTACGAGCAGTACTTC. This gives the protein CASSSFSYEQYF.

V usage is TRBV2 and J usage is TRBJ2-1, with 9 bases identical to TRBD1. Germline trimming cut 6 bases from V and 5 bases from J; bases unmatched to any gene: 5. This CDR3 region has 14 residues. From germline, CDR1 is SNHLY and CDR2 FYNNEI. The CDR3 here is CASSPGQGNNEQFF. The CDR3 coding sequence is TGTGCCAGCAGCCCCGGACAGGGGAACAATGAGCAGTTCTTC. The whole variable domain, filled in from reference TRBV2 and TRBJ2-1, reads EPEVTQTPSHQVTQMGQEVILRCVPISNHLYFYWYRQILGQKVEFLVSFYNNEISEKSEIFDDQFSVERPDGSNFTLKIRSTKLEDSAMYFCASSPGQGNNEQFFGPGTRLTVL.

The chain recombines TRBV6-5 with TRBJ1-2, with D possibly being TRBD1 (5 bases). V was cut by 5 bases and J by 9 bases, with 22 bases left in between. The CDR3 runs 15 residues. Germline V gene lookup returns CDR1 MNHEY and CDR2 SVGAGI. In nucleotides, the CDR3 is TGTGCCAGCAGTCCCTTTCCTGACAGCAACATGCGCTACACCTTC. Residues: CASSPFPDSNMRYTF.

The chain has TRBV2 and TRBJ1-2, with D maybe TRBD1 (5 bases). The CDR3 consists of 16 residues. Germline V gives CDR1 SNHLY, CDR2 FYNNEI. With 0 bases removed from V and 0 bases from J, the gap between germline ends came to 11 bases. The CDR3 DNA sequence: TGTGCCAGCAGTGAAGCGCGGGGGTGGGCTAACTATGGCTACACCTTC. Translated: CASSEARGWANYGYTF.

CDR3: CASSQDVQYGTTYNEQFF. The CDR3 bases are TGCGCCAGCAGCCAAGATGTTCAATACGGGACTACTTACAATGAGCAGTTCTTC. This chain links TRBV4-3 with TRBJ2-1, with 7 bases matching TRBD2. Germline V gene lookup returns CDR1 LGHNA and CDR2 YSLEER. CDR3 length: 18 amino acids. The V and J ends lost 0 bases and 4 bases, in that order; junction bases with no gene match: 12.

The chain joins TRBV6-4 to TRBJ2-3; 9 positions agree with TRBD1. V was pared by 11 bases and J by 3 bases, with 9 bases of the junction left unmatched. This CDR3 has 14 amino acids. Germline CDR1 and CDR2: MRHNA and SNTAGT. The CDR3 loop is CAYPTGGRTDTQYF. The CDR3 DNA sequence: TGTGCCTATCCGACAGGGGGAAGAACAGATACGCAGTATTTT.

V is TRBV6-6 and J is TRBJ1-1, with no clear D. The CDR3 length is 11 residues. In germline, CDR1 is MNHNY, CDR2 SVGAGI (reference sequence). Deletions cut 6 bases from V and 1 base from J, with 3 bases between. CDR3 DNA sequence: TGTGCCAGCAGCTCGAACACTGAAGCTTTCTTT. Its protein product is CASSSNTEAFF.